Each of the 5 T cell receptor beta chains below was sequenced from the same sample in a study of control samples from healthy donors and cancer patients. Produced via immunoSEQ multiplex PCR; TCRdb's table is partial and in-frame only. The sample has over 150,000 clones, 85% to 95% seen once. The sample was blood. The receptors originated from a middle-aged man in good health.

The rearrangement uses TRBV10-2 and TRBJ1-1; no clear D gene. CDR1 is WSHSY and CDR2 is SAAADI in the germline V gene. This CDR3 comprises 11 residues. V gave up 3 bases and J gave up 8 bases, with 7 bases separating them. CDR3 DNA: TGCGCCAGCAGTGAAGGCTACGAAGCTTTCTTT. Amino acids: CASSEGYEAFF.

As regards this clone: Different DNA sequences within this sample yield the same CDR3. CDR3 bases: TGTGCCAGCAGCACAGGGTCTAACTATGGCTACACCTTC. Its translation is CASSTGSNYGYTF. The chain links TRBV6-5 to TRBJ1-2; D is perhaps TRBD1 (6 bases). CDR1 MNHEY and CDR2 SVGAGI come from the germline V gene. V was cut by 6 bases and J by 0 bases, with 8 bases left in between. The CDR3 covers 13 residues.

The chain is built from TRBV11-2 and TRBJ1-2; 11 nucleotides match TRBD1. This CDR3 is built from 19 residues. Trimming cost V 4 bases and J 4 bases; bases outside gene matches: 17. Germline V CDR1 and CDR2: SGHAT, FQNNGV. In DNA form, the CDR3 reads TGTGCCAGCAGCTCCTTAAACCGGGACAGGGGGTCCCGAGGCTATGGCTACACCTTC. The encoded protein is CASSSLNRDRGSRGYGYTF.

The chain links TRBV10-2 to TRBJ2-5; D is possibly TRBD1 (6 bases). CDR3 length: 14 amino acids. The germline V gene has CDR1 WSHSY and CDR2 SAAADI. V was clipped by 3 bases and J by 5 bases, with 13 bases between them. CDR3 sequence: CASSEGAGAETQYF. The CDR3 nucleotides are TGCGCCAGCAGTGAAGGGGCAGGGGCGGAGACCCAGTACTTC.

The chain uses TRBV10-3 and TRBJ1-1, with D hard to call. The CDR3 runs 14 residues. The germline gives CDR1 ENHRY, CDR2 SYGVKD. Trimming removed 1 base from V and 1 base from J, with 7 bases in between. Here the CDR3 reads CAISEYGPNTEAFF. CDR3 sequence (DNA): TGTGCCATCAGTGAGTACGGACCGAACACTGAAGCTTTCTTT.